The 19 T cell receptor beta chains below all came from one sample that was sequenced in a study of T cells in Graves' hyperthyroidism and ophthalmopathy. RNA transcripts gave rise to amplified TCR beta CDR3 regions. With the HTBI primer set, the TCR CDR3 went through a first round of RT-PCR. MiXCR, run by TCRdb on the multiplex PCR reads, gives a single entry per CDR3 protein. The sample lists some 600,000 distinct CDR3 sequences, about 14% seen once, with almost 6% in the top ten. Material: blood. The receptors derive from a woman aged 25 to 45 with Graves' hyperthyroidism that later progressed to Graves' ophthalmopathy.

This clonotype was seen repeatedly, ten times or more. V and J are TRBV27 and TRBJ1-5; D call uncertain. The germline gives CDR1 MNHEY, CDR2 SMNVEV (reference sequence). V was clipped by 6 bases and J by 6 bases, with 15 bases between them. The CDR3 sequence is 14 residues long. This chain's CDR3 is CASRFAGGGQPQHF. The DNA of the CDR3 is TGTGCCAGCAGATTCGCAGGAGGAGGTCAGCCCCAGCATTTT.

This clonotype was counted many times. The V call is TRBV11-2, the J call TRBJ2-7; the match to TRBD2 covers 10 bases. The V gene end was trimmed by 8 bases and the J gene end by 0 bases; junction bases not matched to a gene: 4. The CDR3 sequence is 14 residues long. Germline V gene data show CDR1 as SGHAT and CDR2 as FQNNGV. CDR3 coding DNA: TGTGCCAGCGGCAGGACTAGCGGCTCCTACGAGCAGTACTTC. It translates to CASGRTSGSYEQYF.

CDR3 coding DNA: TGTGCCAGCAGCCGATCGAGCGGGAGGTGGACCTACGAGCAGTACTTC. The encoded protein is CASSRSSGRWTYEQYF. V gene TRBV14 combines with J gene TRBJ2-7; TRBD2 matches at 9 bases. With V trimmed by 4 bases and J by 2 bases, 9 bases remained unmatched. CDR3 size: 16 residues. Germline V gives CDR1 SGHDN, CDR2 FVKESK.

The sample holds many counts of this clonotype. V usage is TRBV11-2 and J usage is TRBJ1-5; D is unclear. The germline CDR1 and CDR2 sequences are SGHAT and FQNNGV. Trimming left V 1 base short and J 4 bases short, with 8 bases between. The CDR3 is 14 residues long. CDR3 DNA: TGTGCCAGCAGCTTAGGATCGGTAAATCAGCCCCAGCATTTT. Protein: CASSLGSVNQPQHF.

This clonotype was counted between two and nine times. This chain connects TRBV6-5 to TRBJ2-7; D uncertain. The CDR3 totals 15 residues. V shed 2 bases and J shed 7 bases, with 18 bases lying between them. Germline V gives CDR1 MNHEY, CDR2 SVGAGI. The CDR3 sequence: CASSYPDDSRREQYF. The CDR3 DNA reads as TGTGCCAGCAGTTACCCGGACGACTCGAGGCGGGAGCAGTACTTC.

The chain is built from TRBV9 and TRBJ2-7; maybe TRBD1 (6 bases). CDR1 and CDR2 (germline): SGDLS, YYNGEE. V lost 3 bases, J lost 3 bases, and 16 bases lay in between. CDR3 length: 15 amino acids. Here the CDR3 reads CASSETYRALYEQYF. The CDR3 bases are TGTGCCAGCAGCGAAACATACAGGGCCCTCTACGAGCAGTACTTC.

This clonotype was seen a few times. The junction differs from germline at one of its ends, possibly a read error. The CDR3 loop is CAIGDPSGDTTNYGYTF. The CDR3, as DNA: TGTGCCATCGGTGACCCCTCGGGTGACACCACTAACTATGGCTACACCTTC. The chain carries TRBV10-3 and TRBJ1-2; no clear D. Germline V lookup: CDR1 ENHRY, CDR2 SYGVKD. The CDR3 is 17 residues long.

This clonotype was observed at least ten times. V and J are TRBV18 and TRBJ1-1; D might be TRBD1 (6 bases). The CDR3 runs 13 residues. The germline V gene encodes CDR1 KGHSH and CDR2 LQKENI. Between the trimmed V and J ends, which lost 8 bases and 3 bases, there was a span of 13 bases. The CDR3 loop is CASLEQGYTEAFF. The DNA of the CDR3 is TGTGCCAGCCTAGAACAGGGTTACACTGAAGCTTTCTTT.

This clonotype was recorded many times. The chain employs TRBV30 and TRBJ1-5, with 11 bases lining up with TRBD1. Germline V gives CDR1 GTSNPN, CDR2 SVGIG (reference sequence). V gave up 2 bases and J gave up 6 bases; unmatched junction bases: 6. The CDR3 is 15 amino acids. CDR3 DNA sequence: TGTGCCTGGAGTTACCGGACAGGGGGCACTCAGCCCCAGCATTTT. This encodes CAWSYRTGGTQPQHF.

In its sample, this clonotype was seen a few times. CDR3 DNA sequence: TGCGCCAGCAGCATGAGACTAGCGGGAGAAGAGACCCAGTACTTC. Translated, it gives CASSMRLAGEETQYF. The V gene is TRBV5-1, the J gene TRBJ2-5, with TRBD2 matching 12 bases. CDR1 and CDR2 from the germline V gene are SGHRS and YFSETQ. The CDR3 loop spans 15 amino acids. The junction had 4 bases not matched to a gene; V was cut back by 4 bases and J by 3 bases.

In the case of this clonotype: A read error may explain this, as a much larger clone is one base away. The rearrangement joins TRBV7-9 to TRBJ2-7, with 9 bases aligning to TRBD2. Losses at the gene ends were 8 bases for V and 4 bases for J; bases not matched to a gene: 6. The CDR3 runs to 13 residues. Germline CDR1 SEHNR, CDR2 FQNEAQ (reference sequence). The CDR3 bases are TGTGCCAGCGACGCGGGAGGGCCGTACGAGCAGTACTTC. It codes for CASDAGGPYEQYF.

This clonotype was found many times. This rearrangement joins TRBV20-1 to TRBJ2-4; D may match TRBD1 or TRBD2 (5 bases each). The CDR3 is 13 amino acids. The V end lost 2 bases, the J end lost 8 bases, and 13 bases lay between the germline ends. Germline V CDR1 and CDR2: DFQATT, SNEGSKA (reference sequence). CDR3 region: CSARLWDGDIQYF. CDR3 sequence (DNA): TGCAGTGCTAGATTGTGGGACGGGGACATTCAGTACTTC.

This clonotype was found many times. The rearrangement links TRBV2 to TRBJ2-2; 9 nucleotides agree with TRBD2. CDR3 size: 16 residues. J lost 1 base, V lost 7 bases, and 7 bases had no gene match. From germline, CDR1 is SNHLY and CDR2 FYNNEI. The CDR3 loop reads CASKLLAGMNTGELFF. The DNA of the CDR3 is TGTGCCAGCAAGTTGCTAGCGGGAATGAACACCGGGGAGCTGTTTTTT.

This clonotype was seen many times. The chain links TRBV11-2 to TRBJ2-1; D is possibly TRBD2 (5 bases). V lost 6 bases to trimming and J lost 4 bases, with 22 bases between them. The CDR3 length is 17 residues. Germline CDR1 reads SGHAT; CDR2 reads FQNNGV. The CDR3 DNA is TGTGCCAGCAGACTTTCTTTAGAGGAGGAAGGGTACAATGAGCAGTTCTTC. It is translated as CASRLSLEEEGYNEQFF. Supplemented by reference TRBV11-2 and TRBJ2-1, the full variable domain reads EAGVAQSPRYKIIEKRQSVAFWCNPISGHATLYWYQQILGQGPKLLIQFQNNGVVDDSQLPKDRFSAERLKGVDSTLKIQPAKLEDSAVYLCASRLSLEEEGYNEQFFGPGTRLTVL.

Turning to this clonotype: The junction and the germline gene differ at one end; a read error may be behind it. This chain uses TRBV3-1 with TRBJ2-7, with unresolved D. In germline, CDR1 is LGHDT, CDR2 YNNKEL (reference sequence). This CDR3 has 13 residues. The CDR3 here is CASFQTVSYKQYF. CDR3 DNA: TGTGCCAGCTTCCAGACGGTATCCTACAAGCAGTACTTC.

The chain couples TRBV18 to TRBJ2-6; the match to TRBD2 covers 10 bases. CDR1 is KGHSH, CDR2 LQKENI, per germline. V gave up 0 bases and J gave up 1 base; unmatched junction bases: 3. The CDR3 extends over 18 amino acids. CDR3 loop: CASSPPSGRVSGANVLTF. CDR3 sequence (DNA): TGTGCCAGCTCACCACCCAGCGGGAGGGTTTCTGGGGCCAACGTCCTGACTTTC.

This clonotype was seen at least ten times. This chain links TRBV14 with TRBJ2-2; 10 nucleotides line up with TRBD2. CDR1 is SGHDN and CDR2 is FVKESK in the germline V gene. Losses at the gene ends were 6 bases for V and 7 bases for J; bases not matched to a gene: 14. This CDR3 comprises 17 residues. This chain's CDR3 is CASSQLGGLARRGELFF. The CDR3 region has the DNA TGTGCCAGCAGTCAACTCGGGGGACTAGCGAGACGCGGGGAGCTGTTTTTT. Supplemented by reference TRBV14 and TRBJ2-2, the full variable domain reads EAGVTQFPSHSVIEKGQTVTLRCDPISGHDNLYWYRRVMGKEIKFLLHFVKESKQDESGMPNNRFLAERTGGTYSTLKVQPAELEDSGVYFCASSQLGGLARRGELFFGEGSRLTVL.

The chain links TRBV30 to TRBJ2-1; 7 bases map to TRBD2. The CDR3 has 14 residues. The V segment lost 2 bases and the J segment 6 bases; nucleotides outside the gene matches: 7. Germline lookup yields CDR1 GTSNPN and CDR2 SVGIG (reference sequence). The CDR3 nucleotides read TGTGCCTGGAGTCCCGGACTAGTTCTCAATGAGCAGTTCTTC. Its translation is CAWSPGLVLNEQFF.

This clonotype has ten or more counts. The V and J genes are TRBV24-1 and TRBJ2-2; 9 nucleotides line up with TRBD1. Germline V gene data show CDR1 as KGHDR and CDR2 as SFDVKD. The length of the CDR3 is 18 residues. The J segment lost 5 bases and the V segment lost 3 bases, leaving 12 bases of the junction unmatched. This chain's CDR3 is CATSDPSRSGQGTGELFF. The CDR3 DNA is TGTGCCACCAGTGATCCTTCTCGGTCGGGACAGGGTACCGGGGAGCTGTTTTTT.